Below are 25 T cell receptor beta chains sequenced from a single sample in a study of T cells in Graves' hyperthyroidism and ophthalmopathy. Amplification of TCR beta CDR3 regions used RNA as the template. HTBI primers were employed in a first-round RT-PCR of the TCR CDR3. MiXCR, applied by TCRdb to the multiplex PCR reads, yields one record per CDR3 protein. The top ten hold less than 15% of the sample, which has about 410,000 distinct CDR3 sequences, 14% to 15% seen once. The material sequenced was blood. The receptors were gathered from a man aged 18-30 years with Graves' ophthalmopathy.

This clonotype was picked up many times. The rearrangement joins TRBV7-9 to TRBJ1-2, with D possibly TRBD1 on 5 matching bases. Germline V gene data show CDR1 as SEHNR and CDR2 as FQNEAQ (reference sequence). V lost 1 base to trimming and J lost 7 bases, with 7 bases between them. The CDR3 runs to 12 residues. The CDR3 is CASSLGGVGYTF. As DNA, the CDR3 is TGTGCCAGCAGCTTAGGAGGGGTTGGCTACACCTTC.

This clonotype came up once. No DNA is shown, since the ends of the CDR3 on it are uncertain; the CDR3 is the one TCRdb lists. The rearrangement joins TRBV3-1 to TRBJ1-2; TRBD1, the table's D call, was not compared with the DNA. The V gene's germline CDR1 is LGHDT and CDR2 YNNKEL (reference sequence). The CDR3 length is 13 residues, termini included. CDR3 amino acids: CATLDGQNYGCTF.

The sample holds many counts of this clonotype. The CDR3, as DNA: TGTGCCAGCAGCTTAGTCGGGGGGGGGGCATCTCAGCCCCAGCATTTT. It specifies CASSLVGGGASQPQHF. This chain joins TRBV7-2 and TRBJ1-5; TRBD1 might be the D (6 bases). V was clipped by 1 base and J by 6 bases, with 16 bases between them. This CDR3 has 16 amino acids. Germline V gene lookup returns CDR1 SGHTA and CDR2 FQGNSA. The full variable domain, completed using reference TRBV7-2 and TRBJ1-5, is GAGVSQSPSNKVTEKGKDVELRCDPISGHTALYWYRQSLGQGLEFLIYFQGNSAPDKSGLPSDRFSAERTGGSVSTLTIQRTQQEDSAVYLCASSLVGGGASQPQHFGDGTRLSIL.

A single count supports this clonotype. The chain joins TRBV4-2 to TRBJ2-5, with D tentatively TRBD2 (5 bases). Trimming removed 0 bases at V and 2 bases at J, with 16 bases between. The germline V gene has CDR1 LGHNA and CDR2 YNFKEQ. The CDR3 has 17 residues. CDR3 protein: CASSQDPSWERQETQYF. The CDR3 nucleotides read TGTGCCAGCAGCCAAGATCCGTCGTGGGAGAGACAAGAGACCCAGTACTTC.

The chain employs TRBV15 and TRBJ1-1, with 7 bases aligning to TRBD1. This CDR3 is 16 amino acids long. V trimming: 3 bases; J trimming: 1 base; junction bases outside the gene matches: 8. The germline V gene encodes CDR1 LNHNV and CDR2 YYDKDF (reference sequence). Written as DNA, the CDR3 is TGTGCCACCAGCAGGGTTACCGGGACAGCGAACACTGAAGCTTTCTTT. Amino acid sequence: CATSRVTGTANTEAFF.

The V and J genes are TRBV14 and TRBJ1-1; TRBD1 aligns across 7 bases. The CDR3 length is 15 residues. Germline-derived CDR1 and CDR2 are SGHDN and FVKESK. V lost 5 bases, J lost 3 bases, and 9 bases stayed unmatched. The CDR3 is CASSGRGLHHTEAFF. The CDR3 region has the DNA TGTGCCAGCAGCGGCAGGGGGTTACACCACACTGAAGCTTTCTTT.

This clonotype was seen only a few times. The rearrangement uses TRBV27 and TRBJ2-7; no firm D call. Germline V lookup: CDR1 MNHEY, CDR2 SMNVEV (reference sequence). The CDR3 covers 15 residues. Trimming shortened V by 2 bases and J by 2 bases, and 13 bases separated the two germline ends. CDR3 loop: CASSLKPPAPYEQYF. CDR3 nucleotide sequence: TGTGCCAGCAGTTTAAAGCCCCCCGCCCCCTACGAGCAGTACTTC.

As for this clonotype: A read error may be the cause here, since a much bigger clone is one base away. The chain combines TRBV29-1 with TRBJ2-3; 8 bases agree with TRBD1. Germline lookup yields CDR1 SQVTM and CDR2 ANQGSEA. The CDR3 length is 17 residues. The DNA of the CDR3 is TGCAGCGTTGAGAGGGGTCAGGGGGCTCCCGGCACGGATACGCAGTATTTT. Its translation is CSVERGQGAPGTDTQYF.

This clonotype came up many times. The CDR3 sequence is CASSFLRIPYEQYF. DNA of the CDR3: TGTGCCAGCAGCTTCTTGAGGATTCCCTACGAGCAGTACTTC. The V call is TRBV5-6, the J call TRBJ2-7; D uncertain. The CDR3 has 14 residues. V lost 2 bases to trimming and J lost 2 bases, with 11 bases between them. From germline, CDR1 is SGHDT and CDR2 YYEEEE.

A note on this clonotype: A much larger clone lies a single base off, so this may be a read error. The rearrangement links TRBV5-1 to TRBJ1-2; 10 bases are shared with TRBD1. CDR1 is SGHRS and CDR2 is YFSETQ in the germline V gene. CDR3 length: 15 amino acids. As DNA, the CDR3 is TGCGCCAGCGGCTTGGGGACAGGGGTAAGAGATGGCTACACCTTC. Protein: CASGLGTGVRDGYTF.

This clonotype was counted many times. The V gene is TRBV11-2, the J gene TRBJ2-7; 7 bases fit TRBD1. This CDR3 region has 14 residues. Trimming took 5 bases from V and 2 from J; bases not matched to a gene: 6. CDR1 and CDR2 from the germline V gene are SGHAT and FQNNGV. The DNA of the CDR3 is TGTGCCAGCAGCCGACGCGGACAGGCCTACGAGCAGTACTTC. It translates to CASSRRGQAYEQYF.

In this sample, this clonotype turned up many times. This chain connects TRBV12-3 or TRBV12-4 to TRBJ1-5, with TRBD1 identical over 8 bases. V gave up 7 bases and J gave up 7 bases; unmatched junction bases: 3. This CDR3 has 12 amino acids. CDR3 bases: TGTGCCAGCACTCGGGACAGGCAGCCCCAGCATTTT. Translated, it gives CASTRDRQPQHF.

Remarks on this clonotype: A much larger clone is a single base away; this may be a read error. The V gene is TRBV6-2 or TRBV6-3, the J gene TRBJ1-5; 7 nucleotides match TRBD1. Germline assignment: CDR1 MNHEY and CDR2 SVGEGT. CDR3 size: 16 residues. The CDR3 DNA is TGTGTCAGCAGGAAAGACAGGGAGGGAAGCAATCAGCCCCAGCATTTT. It translates to CVSRKDREGSNQPQHF.

This clonotype occurred a few times. V gene TRBV5-1 combines with J gene TRBJ2-2; TRBD2 might be the D (5 bases). V was trimmed by 3 bases and J by 0 bases, leaving 6 bases between them. Germline CDR1 SGHRS, CDR2 YFSETQ. The CDR3 totals 14 residues. DNA for the CDR3: TGCGCCAGCAGCTATAGCGCGAACACCGGGGAGCTGTTTTTT. Translated, it gives CASSYSANTGELFF.

This sequence joins TRBV7-2 and TRBJ1-1, with D maybe TRBD1 (6 bases). Germline CDR1 reads SGHTA; CDR2 reads FQGNSA. CDR3 length equals 13 residues. With 6 bases removed from V and 10 bases from J, the gap between germline ends came to 18 bases. CDR3 loop: CASSSEGGRRAFF. CDR3 nucleotides: TGTGCCAGCAGTTCAGAGGGGGGGCGCAGAGCTTTCTTT.

This clonotype was detected ten times or more. V usage is TRBV25-1 and J usage is TRBJ2-7, with D possibly matching TRBD2 (6 bases). Trimming took 1 base from V and 0 from J, leaving 10 bases between them. The germline V gene has CDR1 MGHDK and CDR2 SYGVNS. The CDR3 extends over 15 amino acids. The CDR3 DNA sequence: TGTGCCAGCAGTGAATGGGGACTGAGCTCCTACGAGCAGTACTTC. Its protein is CASSEWGLSSYEQYF.

At least ten counts were recorded for this clonotype. The chain is built from TRBV10-3 and TRBJ2-5; D is possibly TRBD1 or TRBD2 (5 bases each). Trimming removed 2 bases from V and 7 bases from J, with 5 bases in between. CDR3 size: 11 residues. The germline gives CDR1 ENHRY, CDR2 SYGVKD. CDR3 loop: CAISEGTTQYF. The CDR3 coding sequence is TGTGCCATCAGTGAGGGGACGACCCAGTACTTC.

As to this clonotype: This clone may be a read error of a much larger clone one base away. V is TRBV7-2 and J is TRBJ1-2; possible D gene TRBD1, 5 bases. The CDR3 has 16 amino acids. CDR1 and CDR2 from the germline V gene are SGHTA and FQGNSA. DNA for the CDR3: TGTGTCAGCAGCTTATATGTCCAGGGTGGTAACTATGGCTACACCTTC. This sequence encodes CVSSLYVQGGNYGYTF.

The chain links TRBV5-6 to TRBJ1-5; D remains unclear. The germline V gene encodes CDR1 SGHDT and CDR2 YYEEEE. The CDR3 sequence is 14 residues long. V shed 6 bases and J shed 9 bases, with 19 bases lying between them. Here the CDR3 reads CASNKEYRFWPQHF. The DNA of the CDR3 is TGTGCCAGCAACAAGGAGTACCGCTTCTGGCCCCAGCATTTT.

The CDR3 nucleotides are TGTGCCAGCAGCTCCCCCGGGGTTAATAGCGGGGCAGATACGCAGTATTTT. It is translated as CASSSPGVNSGADTQYF. The chain joins TRBV7-9 to TRBJ2-3; TRBD2 agrees at 8 bases. The germline V gene encodes CDR1 SEHNR and CDR2 FQNEAQ (reference sequence). The CDR3 totals 17 residues. The V and J ends lost 4 bases and 4 bases, in that order; junction bases with no gene match: 13.

This clonotype was seen at least ten times. The V call is TRBV29-1, the J call TRBJ2-1; tentative D call: TRBD1 (5 bases). CDR1 and CDR2 from the germline V gene are SQVTM and ANQGSEA. The CDR3 loop spans 14 amino acids. V lost 2 bases, J lost 0 bases, and 8 bases lay in between. The CDR3 spells CSVETGSSYNEQFF. CDR3 nucleotides: TGCAGCGTTGAAACAGGTAGCTCCTACAATGAGCAGTTCTTC.

This clonotype was seen at least ten times. The rearrangement joins TRBV7-9 to TRBJ2-1; 8 nucleotides match TRBD1. The germline V gene encodes CDR1 SEHNR and CDR2 FQNEAQ (reference sequence). The CDR3 spans 21 residues. The V segment lost 0 bases and the J segment 7 bases; nucleotides outside the gene matches: 23. CDR3 sequence (DNA): TGTGCCAGCAGCTTAGCGCGATGGGACAGGAAACCTAGCGACCCCATGAATGAGCAGTTCTTC. Translation: CASSLARWDRKPSDPMNEQFF.

In its sample, this clonotype was seen many times. The chain carries TRBV6-2 or TRBV6-3 and TRBJ1-5, with a tentative D call TRBD1 (5 bases). The V end lost 2 bases, the J end lost 1 base, and 12 bases lay between the germline ends. Germline lookup yields CDR1 MNHEY and CDR2 SVGEGT. This CDR3 contains 16 residues. CDR3 sequence: CASSYRGTESNQPQHF. The CDR3 nucleotides are TGTGCCAGCAGTTACCGAGGGACGGAGAGCAATCAGCCCCAGCATTTT.

This clonotype has only a few counts. The chain carries TRBV12-3 or TRBV12-4 and TRBJ2-1, with D possibly being TRBD1 (5 bases). This CDR3 spans 14 amino acids. The ends were cut back, 3 bases at V and 7 bases at J, with 13 bases in the middle. The CDR3 sequence is CASSFQGGWNEQFF. DNA of the CDR3: TGTGCCAGCAGTTTTCAGGGTGGTTGGAATGAGCAGTTCTTC.

This clonotype was detected ten times or more. The chain combines TRBV10-2 with TRBJ2-1; 8 nucleotides align to TRBD2. Unmatched junction bases numbered 6, after V lost 5 bases and J lost 3 bases. CDR3 length: 15 residues. Germline V gene data show CDR1 as WSHSY and CDR2 as SAAADI. The CDR3 DNA is TGCGCCAGCAGTCCGGGACTAGACTTCTACAATGAGCAGTTCTTC. Residues: CASSPGLDFYNEQFF.